Reported below is one TCR beta chain. Its antigen is unknown. Depth targeted 1 in 200,000 to 1 in 1 million T cells, averaging 10x coverage per clonotype. Sequencing was performed with immunoSEQ multiplex PCR; in TCRdb, only in-frame clones are kept and a portion is missing. Of 130,000 or so clones detected, 79% appear once; the ten largest clones hold around 13%. The data stem from a study of cytotoxic CD8 clonotypes in ibrutinib-treated CLL. Overall study: Partial response occurred in roughly 25 patients and complete response in 2; at median approximately 71 months, 14 remained remitted and about 12 progressed. Response samples were taken after a median of around 11 months on treatment, range 6 to 36. Study outcomes and limitations: Under treatment, the uncommon public clonotypes either contracted or remained stable.

This material consisted of PBMCs, taken after 12 months of ibrutinib treatment. The sequence came from a human donor with chronic lymphocytic leukemia.

CDR3 sequence reads: CASSQARLYWAFTF. The CDR3 DNA reads as TGCGCCAGCAGCCAAGCTCGTTTGTATTGGGCTTTCACCTTC. The chain employs TRBV4-3 and TRBJ1-2; D is undetermined. The germline CDR1 and CDR2 sequences are LGHNA and YSLEER. V lost 1 base and J lost 13, with 19 bases in between. CDR3 length equals 14 residues.